The TCR beta chain under discussion was sequenced for a study of CD8 T cells in Susac syndrome. Study findings and constraints: The study conceded that relatively few individuals underwent its TCR sequencing and HLA analysis.

Sequencing of TCR beta covered CD8+ and CD4+ T cells obtained from blood. In contrast to the negatively isolated CD8+ and CD4+ T cells, TEMRA cells were FACS-enriched. Turning to this clonotype: Its target is unknown.

CDR3 length equals 17 residues. Per germline, CDR1 KGHSH and CDR2 LQKENI. The V gene end was trimmed by 3 bases and the J gene end by 6 bases; junction bases not matched to a gene: 14. Random hexamers primed reverse transcription of about 0.45 to 1 ug RNA. The authors amplified TCR beta CDR3 across 54 Vbeta and 13 Jbeta using immunoSEQ multiplex PCR. TCRdb independently ran MiXCR on the immunoSEQ multiplex PCR reads; one entry per CDR3 protein. Seen here are around 190,000 distinct CDR3 sequences, 90% to 95% observed once, and the top ten hold around 0.093%. J is TRBJ2-3 and V is TRBV18; 8 positions agree with TRBD2. The clonotype comes from a human donor in good health. The sample comprised CD4+ T cells from PBMCs. The CDR3 is CASSPMRVAGSQDTQYF. DNA for the CDR3: TGTGCCAGCTCACCGATGAGAGTAGCGGGGTCCCAGGATACGCAGTATTTT. The variable domain in full, completed from reference TRBV18 and TRBJ2-3, reads NAGVMQNPRHLVRRRGQEARLRCSPMKGHSHVYWYRQLPEEGLKFMVYLQKENIIDESGMPKERFSAEFPKEGPSILRIQQVVRGDSAAYFCASSPMRVAGSQDTQYFGPGTRLTVL.